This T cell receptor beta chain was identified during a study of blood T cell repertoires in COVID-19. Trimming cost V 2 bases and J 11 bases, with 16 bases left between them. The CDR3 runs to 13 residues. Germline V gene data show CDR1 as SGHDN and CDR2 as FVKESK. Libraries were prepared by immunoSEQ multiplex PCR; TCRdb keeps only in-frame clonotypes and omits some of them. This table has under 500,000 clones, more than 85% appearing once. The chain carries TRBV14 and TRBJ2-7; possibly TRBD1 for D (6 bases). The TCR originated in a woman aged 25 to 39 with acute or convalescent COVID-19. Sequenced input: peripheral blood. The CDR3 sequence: CASSQSGARMKYF. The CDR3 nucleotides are TGTGCCAGCAGCCAATCAGGGGCCCGTATGAAGTACTTC.